This TCR beta chain was found in a study of shared clonotypes between healthy human individuals. Turning to the study itself: Three plates were used per donor for CD4 naive, three for CD4 memory, two for CD8 naive and one for CD8 memory. Study observations and caveats: Roughly 5% of naive CD4 clonotypes were common to four donors.

Generated by immunoSEQ multiplex PCR, the TCRdb table keeps only in-frame clones and is missing some. The repertoire holds under 600,000 clones, with less than 98% as singletons. Remarks on this clone: Its specificity is unknown.

CD45RA+ naive and CD45RA-negative memory subsets were separated from CD4+ cells. Trimming took 3 bases from V and 6 from J; bases not matched to a gene: 5. The CDR3 spans 14 residues. CDR1 is KGHSH, CDR2 LQKENI, per germline. This chain joins TRBV18 and TRBJ2-7, with 10 bases fitting TRBD1. The sample consisted of naive CD4+ T cells sorted from blood. Subset of the sample: CD45RA+ positively selected. This TCR was recovered from a woman aged 25 to 45 in good health. Written as DNA, the CDR3 is TGTGCCAGCTCACCTCCGGGACAGGGGTTCGAGCAGTACTTC. Its protein is CASSPPGQGFEQYF. The full variable domain, completed using reference TRBV18 and TRBJ2-7, is NAGVMQNPRHLVRRRGQEARLRCSPMKGHSHVYWYRQLPEEGLKFMVYLQKENIIDESGMPKERFSAEFPKEGPSILRIQQVVRGDSAAYFCASSPPGQGFEQYFGPGTRLTVT.